This T cell receptor (beta chain) is from a study of blood T cell repertoires in COVID-19. Study context: PBMCs, B-cell-depleted T cells, or T cells were the source of the cDNA or gDNA that made up the material.

The length of the CDR3 is 17 residues. V gave up 8 bases and J gave up 4 bases; unmatched junction bases: 11. Germline CDR1 reads MDHEN; CDR2 reads SYDVKM. Profiled with immunoSEQ multiplex PCR; TCRdb holds only in-frame clones, not every one. Of around 310,000 clones in the sample, 80% to 95% were seen once. The J gene is TRBJ2-6, the V gene TRBV28; 10 nucleotides line up with TRBD2. The sample was peripheral blood. The TCR originated in a woman under 40 with COVID-19, enrolled during active disease. The CDR3 spells CASSPSGRALGANVLTF. The CDR3 nucleotides read TGTGCCAGCTCCCCGAGCGGGAGGGCGTTGGGGGCCAACGTCCTGACTTTC. The variable domain in full, with the rest retrieved from reference TRBV28 and TRBJ2-6, is DVKVTQSSRYLVKRTGEKVFLECVQDMDHENMFWYRQDPGLGLRLIYFSYDVKMKEKGDIPEGYSVSREKKERFSLILESASTNQTSMYLCASSPSGRALGANVLTFGAGSRLTVL.